The 13 T cell receptor beta chains below were found in one sample sequenced in a study of blood T cell repertoires in COVID-19. Assay used: immunoSEQ multiplex PCR; TCRdb lists only in-frame clones, some missing. This sample yields approximately 400,000 clones, of which approximately 88% are seen a single time; 10% to 15% belongs to the top ten. The sequenced sample consisted of peripheral blood. The receptor source for this set is a woman between 50 and 59 years old with COVID-19, enrolled during active disease.

DNA for the CDR3: TGTGCCAGCAGCTTAATTGGGTCGGGAGGCTACACCTTC. Translation: CASSLIGSGGYTF. This sequence joins TRBV7-8 and TRBJ1-2; D not certain. Germline V gene lookup returns CDR1 SGHVS and CDR2 FQNEAQ. This CDR3 contains 13 residues. V was shortened by 2 bases and J by 8 bases, with 12 bases between the two germline ends.

This clone has just a few counts. This rearrangement joins TRBV19 to TRBJ1-5; D unclear. Germline V gene data show CDR1 as LNHDA and CDR2 as SQIVND (reference sequence). The V gene lost 1 base and the J gene lost 2 bases, with 9 bases spanning the gap. This CDR3 has 15 residues. CDR3 coding DNA: TGTGCCAGTAGTATAGCGGGAAAGGGCAATCAGCCCCAGCATTTT. Its translation: CASSIAGKGNQPQHF.

The chain joins TRBV6-5 to TRBJ2-5, with 7 bases lining up with TRBD1. Per germline, CDR1 MNHEY and CDR2 SVGAGI. The V gene end was trimmed by 2 bases and the J gene end by 2 bases; junction bases not matched to a gene: 2. CDR3 length: 14 amino acids. The CDR3 here is CASSYGRGQETQYF. DNA of the CDR3: TGTGCCAGCAGTTACGGCAGGGGGCAAGAGACCCAGTACTTC.

This clone was recorded once. V and J are TRBV6-5 and TRBJ2-3, with 10 bases aligning to TRBD1. CDR3 length equals 15 residues. With V trimmed by 6 bases and J by 4 bases, 7 bases remained unmatched. Looked up from germline, CDR1 is MNHEY and CDR2 is SVGAGI. CDR3 sequence reads: CASRKGQGSADTQYF. CDR3 in DNA: TGTGCCAGCAGGAAGGGACAGGGGTCCGCAGATACGCAGTATTTT.

The genes are TRBV3-1 (or the pseudogene TRBV3-2) and TRBJ1-1; TRBD1 might be the D (6 bases). The CDR3 runs 15 residues. Trimming cost V 1 base and J 3 bases, with 12 bases left between them. Germline assignment: CDR1 LGHDT and CDR2 YNNKEL (reference sequence). The CDR3 DNA is TGTGCCAGCAGCCAAGTGACAGGATGGGACACTGAAGCTTTCTTT. This sequence encodes CASSQVTGWDTEAFF.

The chain is built from TRBV19 and TRBJ1-3, with D maybe TRBD1 (6 bases). This CDR3 comprises 19 residues. V gave up 6 bases and J gave up 1 base, with 25 bases separating them. Germline CDR1 LNHDA, CDR2 SQIVND (reference sequence). The CDR3 DNA reads as TGTGCCAGTAGCCCCACCGGGGGGGGCGCCGCCTTTTCTGGAAACACCATATATTTT. Protein: CASSPTGGGAAFSGNTIYF.

The V gene is TRBV12-5, the J gene TRBJ1-1; 7 bases map to TRBD1. From germline, CDR1 is LGHNT and CDR2 FRNRAP. The CDR3 covers 14 residues. Trimming at V came to 5 bases and at J to 0 bases, leaving 3 bases not matched to a gene. DNA for the CDR3: TGTGCTAGTGGTCGGGACAGCCTGAACACTGAAGCTTTCTTT. Translation gives CASGRDSLNTEAFF.

V gene TRBV5-1 combines with J gene TRBJ2-1; 7 bases are a match to TRBD1. The V gene end was trimmed by 0 bases and the J gene end by 6 bases; junction bases not matched to a gene: 6. This CDR3 spans 15 amino acids. Germline-derived CDR1 and CDR2 are SGHRS and YFSETQ. DNA for the CDR3: TGCGCCAGCAGCTTGGAAAGGGGGCGCTTCAATGAGCAGTTCTTC. It codes for CASSLERGRFNEQFF. The full variable domain, with the rest looked up from reference TRBV5-1 and TRBJ2-1, is KAGVTQTPRYLIKTRGQQVTLSCSPISGHRSVSWYQQTPGQGLQFLFEYFSETQRNKGNFPGRFSGRQFSNSRSEMNVSTLELGDSALYLCASSLERGRFNEQFFGPGTRLTVL.

The sample holds one count of this clone. This chain uses TRBV7-8 with TRBJ1-2, with D unclear. Trimming shortened V by 3 bases and J by 2 bases, and 7 bases separated the two germline ends. Germline V gives CDR1 SGHVS, CDR2 FQNEAQ. The CDR3 contains 13 residues. The CDR3 DNA follows: TGTGCCAGCAGCTTGGGCAGGAACTATGGCTACACCTTC. Its translation: CASSLGRNYGYTF.

This sequence joins TRBV6-4 and TRBJ2-2; possibly TRBD2 for D (6 bases). Trimming took off 0 bases at V and 2 bases at J, with 7 bases between the two ends. The CDR3 extends over 15 amino acids. Germline values: CDR1 MRHNA, CDR2 SNTAGT. The CDR3 reads CASSDSGGNTGELFF. CDR3 nucleotides: TGTGCCAGCAGTGACTCGGGGGGAAACACCGGGGAGCTGTTTTTT.

This chain joins TRBV5-8 and TRBJ1-2; tentative D call: TRBD1 (5 bases). The V gene's germline CDR1 is SGHTS and CDR2 YDEGEE. Between the trimmed V and J ends, which lost 4 bases and 2 bases, there was a span of 9 bases. The CDR3 is 13 amino acids. The CDR3 nucleotides are TGTGCCAGCAGCCCGACAGAGAACTATGGCTACACCTTC. Its translation: CASSPTENYGYTF.

The chain joins TRBV5-6 to TRBJ1-2; D is possibly TRBD1 (6 bases). The CDR3 totals 13 residues. Germline loops: CDR1 SGHDT, CDR2 YYEEEE. The germline V and J ends were trimmed by 7 bases and 3 bases, with 13 bases remaining between them. This CDR3 reads CASETSGDYGYTF. CDR3 sequence (DNA): TGTGCCAGCGAAACTTCAGGGGACTATGGCTACACCTTC.

The chain recombines TRBV9 with TRBJ1-1; D unclear. Trimming left V 3 bases short and J 3 bases short, with 9 bases between. CDR1 and CDR2 from the germline V gene are SGDLS and YYNGEE. The CDR3 extends over 13 amino acids. CDR3 protein: CASSAREDTEAFF. Written as DNA, the CDR3 is TGTGCCAGCAGCGCGAGGGAAGACACTGAAGCTTTCTTT.